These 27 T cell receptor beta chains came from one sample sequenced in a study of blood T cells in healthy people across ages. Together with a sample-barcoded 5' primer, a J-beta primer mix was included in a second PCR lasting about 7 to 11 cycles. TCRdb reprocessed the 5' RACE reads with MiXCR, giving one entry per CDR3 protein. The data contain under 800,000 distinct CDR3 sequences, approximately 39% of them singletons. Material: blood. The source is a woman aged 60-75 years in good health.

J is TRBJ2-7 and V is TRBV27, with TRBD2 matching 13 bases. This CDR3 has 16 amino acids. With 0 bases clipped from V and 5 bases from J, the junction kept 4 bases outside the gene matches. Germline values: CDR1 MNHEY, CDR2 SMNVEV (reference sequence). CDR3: CASSLSTSGRLHEQYF. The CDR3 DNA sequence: TGTGCCAGCAGTTTATCGACTAGCGGGAGGCTCCACGAGCAGTACTTC.

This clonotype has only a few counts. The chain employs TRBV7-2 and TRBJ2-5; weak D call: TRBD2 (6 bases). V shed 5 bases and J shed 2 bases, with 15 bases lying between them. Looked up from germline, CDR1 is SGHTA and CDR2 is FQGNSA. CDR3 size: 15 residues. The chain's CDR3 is CASSPYGSDQETQYF. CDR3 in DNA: TGTGCCAGCAGCCCATACGGGAGCGATCAAGAGACCCAGTACTTC.

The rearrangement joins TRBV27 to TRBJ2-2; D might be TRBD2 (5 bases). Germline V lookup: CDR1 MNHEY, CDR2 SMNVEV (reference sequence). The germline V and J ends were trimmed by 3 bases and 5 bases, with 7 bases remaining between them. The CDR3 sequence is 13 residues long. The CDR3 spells CASSLWETGELFF. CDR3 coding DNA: TGTGCCAGCAGTTTGTGGGAGACCGGGGAGCTGTTTTTT.

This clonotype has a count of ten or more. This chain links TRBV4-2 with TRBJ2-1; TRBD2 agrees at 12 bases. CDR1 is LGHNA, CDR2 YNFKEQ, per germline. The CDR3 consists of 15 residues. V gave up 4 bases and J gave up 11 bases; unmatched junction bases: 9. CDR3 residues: CASSLPRTSGAQQFF. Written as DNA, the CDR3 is TGTGCCAGCAGCCTCCCGAGGACTAGCGGGGCCCAGCAGTTCTTC.

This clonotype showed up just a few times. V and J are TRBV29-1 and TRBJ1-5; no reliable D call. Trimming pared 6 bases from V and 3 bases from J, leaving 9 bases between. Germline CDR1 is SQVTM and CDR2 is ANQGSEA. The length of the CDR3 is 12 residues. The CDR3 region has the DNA TGCAGCGTCGCAGATTTCAATCAGCCCCAGCATTTT. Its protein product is CSVADFNQPQHF.

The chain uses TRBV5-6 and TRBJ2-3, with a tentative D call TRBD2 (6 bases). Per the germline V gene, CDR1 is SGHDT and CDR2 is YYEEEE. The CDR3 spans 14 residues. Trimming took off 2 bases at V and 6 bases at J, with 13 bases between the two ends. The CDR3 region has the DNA TGTGCCAGCAGCTTTAGCGGAGCAGGGGATACGCAGTATTTT. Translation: CASSFSGAGDTQYF.

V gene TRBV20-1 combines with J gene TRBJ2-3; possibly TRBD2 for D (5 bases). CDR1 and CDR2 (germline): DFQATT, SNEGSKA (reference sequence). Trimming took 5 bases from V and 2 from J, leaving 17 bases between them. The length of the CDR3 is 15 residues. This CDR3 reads CSAPASGWSTDTQYF. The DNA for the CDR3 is TGCAGTGCTCCCGCCAGCGGCTGGTCCACAGATACGCAGTATTTT.

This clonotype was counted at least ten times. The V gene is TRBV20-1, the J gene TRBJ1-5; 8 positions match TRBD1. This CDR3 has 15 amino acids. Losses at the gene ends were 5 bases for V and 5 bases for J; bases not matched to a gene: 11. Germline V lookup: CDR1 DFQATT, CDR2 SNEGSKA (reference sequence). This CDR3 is CSAPGQGTIYQPQHF. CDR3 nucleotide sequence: TGCAGTGCTCCAGGACAGGGAACTATCTATCAGCCCCAGCATTTT.

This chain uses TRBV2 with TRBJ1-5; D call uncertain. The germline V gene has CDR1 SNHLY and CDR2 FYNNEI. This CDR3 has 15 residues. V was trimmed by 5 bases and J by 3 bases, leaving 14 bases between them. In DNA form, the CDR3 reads TGTGCCAGCAGTCTTCTACCAGGCGACAATCAGCCCCAGCATTTT. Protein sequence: CASSLLPGDNQPQHF.

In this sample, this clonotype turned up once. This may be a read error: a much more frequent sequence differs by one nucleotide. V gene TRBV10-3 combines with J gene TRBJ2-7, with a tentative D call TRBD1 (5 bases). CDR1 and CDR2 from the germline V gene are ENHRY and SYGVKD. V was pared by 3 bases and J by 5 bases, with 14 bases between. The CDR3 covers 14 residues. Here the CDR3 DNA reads TGTGCCATCAGTGAAGGGGCTTCGAGCGACGAGCAGTACTTC. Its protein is CAISEGASSDEQYF.

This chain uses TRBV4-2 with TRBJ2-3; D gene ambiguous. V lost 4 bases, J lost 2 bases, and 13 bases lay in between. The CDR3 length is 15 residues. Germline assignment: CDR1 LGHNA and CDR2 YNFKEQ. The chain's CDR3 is CASSPRPDHTDTQYF. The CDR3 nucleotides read TGTGCCAGCAGCCCCAGACCCGACCACACAGATACGCAGTATTTT.

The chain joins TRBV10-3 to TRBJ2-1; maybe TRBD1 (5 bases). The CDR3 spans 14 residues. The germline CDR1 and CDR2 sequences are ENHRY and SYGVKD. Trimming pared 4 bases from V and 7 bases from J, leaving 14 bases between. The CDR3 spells CAISVDYRSNEQFF. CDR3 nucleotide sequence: TGTGCCATCAGTGTAGATTACAGGTCAAATGAGCAGTTCTTC.

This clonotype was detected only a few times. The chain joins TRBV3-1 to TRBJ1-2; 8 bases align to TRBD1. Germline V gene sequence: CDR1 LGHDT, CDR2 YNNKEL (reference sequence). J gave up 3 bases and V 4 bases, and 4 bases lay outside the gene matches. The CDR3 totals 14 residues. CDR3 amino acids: CASSPGTGDYGYTF. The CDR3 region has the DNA TGTGCCAGCAGCCCAGGGACAGGAGACTATGGCTACACCTTC.

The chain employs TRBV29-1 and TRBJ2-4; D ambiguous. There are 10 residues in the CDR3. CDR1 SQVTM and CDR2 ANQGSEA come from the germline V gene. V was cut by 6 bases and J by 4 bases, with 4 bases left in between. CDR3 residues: CSVRKNIQYF. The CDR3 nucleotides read TGCAGCGTCCGGAAAAACATTCAGTACTTC. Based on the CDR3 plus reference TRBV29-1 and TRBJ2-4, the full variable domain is SAVISQKPSRDICQRGTSLTIQCQVDSQVTMMFWYRQQPGQSLTLIATANQGSEATYESGFVIDKFPISRPNLTFSTLTVSNMSPEDSSIYLCSVRKNIQYFGAGTRLSVL.

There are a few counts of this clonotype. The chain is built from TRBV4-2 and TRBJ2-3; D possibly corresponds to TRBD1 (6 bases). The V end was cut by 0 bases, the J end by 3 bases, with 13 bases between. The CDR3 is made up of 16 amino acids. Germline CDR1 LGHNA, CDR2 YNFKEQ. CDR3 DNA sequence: TGTGCCAGCAGCCAAGAGGGGCAGGGGCAAACAGATACGCAGTATTTT. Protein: CASSQEGQGQTDTQYF.

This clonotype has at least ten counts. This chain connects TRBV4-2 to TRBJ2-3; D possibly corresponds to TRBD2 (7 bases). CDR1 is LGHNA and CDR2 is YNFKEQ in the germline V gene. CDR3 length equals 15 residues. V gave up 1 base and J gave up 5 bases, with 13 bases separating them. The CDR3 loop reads CASSQGGGAGDTQYF. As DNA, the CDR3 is TGTGCCAGCAGCCAAGGAGGGGGGGCCGGAGATACGCAGTATTTT.

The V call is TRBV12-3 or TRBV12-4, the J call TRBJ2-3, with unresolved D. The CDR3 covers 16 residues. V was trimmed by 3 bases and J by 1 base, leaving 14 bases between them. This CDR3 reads CASSFTRGSGTDTQYF. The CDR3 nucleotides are TGTGCCAGCAGTTTCACCCGCGGCAGCGGCACAGATACGCAGTATTTT.

CDR3 region: CACTPGGQPYEQYF. Written as DNA, the CDR3 is TGTGCCTGCACCCCAGGCGGACAGCCCTACGAGCAGTACTTC. The chain is built from TRBV7-2 and TRBJ2-7; possible D gene TRBD1, 6 bases. The CDR3 length is 14 residues. Per the germline V gene, CDR1 is SGHTA and CDR2 is FQGNSA. Between the trimmed V and J ends, which lost 11 bases and 2 bases, there was a span of 19 bases.

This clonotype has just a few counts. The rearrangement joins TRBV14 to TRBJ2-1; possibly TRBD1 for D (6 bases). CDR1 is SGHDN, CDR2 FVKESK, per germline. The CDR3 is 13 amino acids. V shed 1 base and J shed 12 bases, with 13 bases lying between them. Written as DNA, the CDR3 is TGTGCCAGCAGCCAAGGCGAGGGCAGGGGGCAGTTCTTC. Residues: CASSQGEGRGQFF.

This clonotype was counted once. Here the CDR3 reads CSARGGGSPLHF. CDR3 bases: TGCAGTGCTAGAGGCGGGGGTTCACCCCTCCACTTT. The genes are TRBV20-1 and TRBJ1-6, with D perhaps matching TRBD1 (5 bases). The V gene lost 1 base and the J gene lost 9 bases, with 7 bases spanning the gap. The germline V gene has CDR1 DFQATT and CDR2 SNEGSKA (reference sequence). The CDR3 is 12 amino acids.

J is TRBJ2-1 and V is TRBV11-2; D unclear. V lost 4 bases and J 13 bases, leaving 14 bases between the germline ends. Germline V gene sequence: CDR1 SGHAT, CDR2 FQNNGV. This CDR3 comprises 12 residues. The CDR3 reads CASSSTGPAQFF. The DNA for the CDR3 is TGTGCCAGCAGCTCCACGGGTCCCGCACAGTTCTTC.

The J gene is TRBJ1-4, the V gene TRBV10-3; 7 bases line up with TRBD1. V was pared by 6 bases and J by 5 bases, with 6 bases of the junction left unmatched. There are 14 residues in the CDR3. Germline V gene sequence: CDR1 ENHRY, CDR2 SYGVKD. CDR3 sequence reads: CAISPGTVNEKLFF. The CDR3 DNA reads TGTGCCATCAGCCCCGGGACAGTGAATGAAAAACTGTTTTTT.

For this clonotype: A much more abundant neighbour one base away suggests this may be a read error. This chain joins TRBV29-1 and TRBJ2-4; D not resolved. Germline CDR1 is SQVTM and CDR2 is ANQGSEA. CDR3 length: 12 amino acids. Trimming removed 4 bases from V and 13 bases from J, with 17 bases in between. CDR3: CSVGARREEQYF. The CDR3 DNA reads TGCAGCGTTGGTGCTAGACGAGAGGAGCAGTACTTC.

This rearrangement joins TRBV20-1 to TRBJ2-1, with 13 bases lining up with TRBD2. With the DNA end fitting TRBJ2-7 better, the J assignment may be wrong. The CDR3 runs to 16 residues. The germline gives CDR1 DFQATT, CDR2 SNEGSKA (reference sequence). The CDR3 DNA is TGCAGTGCAACTAGACTAGCGGGGGGAGTCTACAATGAGCAGTACTTC. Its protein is CSATRLAGGVYNEQYF.

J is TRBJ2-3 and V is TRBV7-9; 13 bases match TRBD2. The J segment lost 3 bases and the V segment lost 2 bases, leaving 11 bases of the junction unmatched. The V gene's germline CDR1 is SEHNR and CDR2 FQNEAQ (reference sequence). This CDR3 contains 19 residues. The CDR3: CASSLKGTSGTSGTDTQYF. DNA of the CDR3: TGTGCCAGCAGCTTAAAGGGGACTAGCGGGACAAGCGGGACAGATACGCAGTATTTT.

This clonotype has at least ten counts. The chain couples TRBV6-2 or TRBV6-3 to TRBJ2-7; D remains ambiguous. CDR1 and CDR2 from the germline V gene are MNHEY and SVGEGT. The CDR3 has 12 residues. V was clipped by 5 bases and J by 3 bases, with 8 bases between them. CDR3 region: CASSNPYYEQYF. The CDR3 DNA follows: TGTGCCAGCAGTAACCCCTACTACGAGCAGTACTTC.

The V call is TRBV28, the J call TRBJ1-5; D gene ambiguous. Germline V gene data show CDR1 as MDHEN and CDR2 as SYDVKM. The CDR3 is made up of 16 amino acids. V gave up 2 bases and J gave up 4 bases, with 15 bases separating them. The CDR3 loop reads CASSLPTPGPNQPQHF. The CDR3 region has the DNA TGTGCCAGCAGTTTACCGACCCCCGGACCTAATCAGCCCCAGCATTTT.